This T cell receptor (beta chain) was sequenced for a study of T cell changes during pregnancy in multiple sclerosis. Germline V gives CDR1 LGHNA, CDR2 YSLEER. The CDR3 covers 15 residues. V shed 4 bases and J 4 bases; nucleotides not matched to a gene: 7. This clone was seen a handful of times. The table came from immunoSEQ multiplex PCR; TCRdb's copy has only in-frame clones and leaves some out. The sample includes over 55,000 clones, 92% of them seen just once. The receptor comes from a female donor with multiple sclerosis, enrolled in a pregnancy study. The chain uses TRBV4-3 and TRBJ2-1, with 7 bases aligning to TRBD2. This specimen was peripheral blood, taken in the first trimester of pregnancy. The CDR3 is CASSLRLADYNEQFF. Written as DNA, the CDR3 is TGCGCCAGCAGCCTCCGCCTAGCGGATTACAATGAGCAGTTCTTC.